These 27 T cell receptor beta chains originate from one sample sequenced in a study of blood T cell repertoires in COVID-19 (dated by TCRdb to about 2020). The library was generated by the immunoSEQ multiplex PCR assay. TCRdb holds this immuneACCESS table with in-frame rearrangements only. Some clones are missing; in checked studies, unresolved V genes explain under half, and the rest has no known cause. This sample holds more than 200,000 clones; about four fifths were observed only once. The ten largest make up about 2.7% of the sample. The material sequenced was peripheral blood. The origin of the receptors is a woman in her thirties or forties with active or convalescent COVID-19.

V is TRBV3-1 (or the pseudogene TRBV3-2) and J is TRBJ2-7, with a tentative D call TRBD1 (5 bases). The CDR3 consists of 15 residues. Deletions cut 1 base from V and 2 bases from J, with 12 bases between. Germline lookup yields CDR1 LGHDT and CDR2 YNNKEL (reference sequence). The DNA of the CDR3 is TGTGCCAGCAGCCAAGGGATAGCACAGGCCTACGAGCAGTACTTC. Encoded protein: CASSQGIAQAYEQYF.

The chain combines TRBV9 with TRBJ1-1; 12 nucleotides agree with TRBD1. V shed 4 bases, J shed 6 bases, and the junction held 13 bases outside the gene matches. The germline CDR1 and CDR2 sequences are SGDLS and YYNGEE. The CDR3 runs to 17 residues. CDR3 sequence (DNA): TGTGCCAGCAGCAAAGGGGGGACAGGGGGCCTAAGGCCTGAAGCTTTCTTT. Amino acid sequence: CASSKGGTGGLRPEAFF.

The CDR3 DNA reads TGCGCCAGCCGAGAGGACATAGATAGCAATCAGCCCCAGCATTTT. The encoded protein is CASREDIDSNQPQHF. This chain joins TRBV5-1 and TRBJ1-5; D is perhaps TRBD1 (5 bases). The CDR3 extends over 15 amino acids. V lost 7 bases and J 0 bases, leaving 14 bases between the germline ends. Germline V gene data show CDR1 as SGHRS and CDR2 as YFSETQ.

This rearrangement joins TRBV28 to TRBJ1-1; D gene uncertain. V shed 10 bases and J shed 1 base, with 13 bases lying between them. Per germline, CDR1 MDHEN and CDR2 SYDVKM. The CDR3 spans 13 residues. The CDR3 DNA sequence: TGTGCCACCATATGGGCGGGGAACACTGAAGCTTTCTTT. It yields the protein CATIWAGNTEAFF.

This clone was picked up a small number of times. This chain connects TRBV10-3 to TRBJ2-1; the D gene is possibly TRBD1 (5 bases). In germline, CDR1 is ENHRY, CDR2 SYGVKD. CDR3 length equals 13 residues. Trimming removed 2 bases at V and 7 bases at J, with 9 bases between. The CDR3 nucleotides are TGTGCCATCAGTGAGCAGGGTGAAAATGAGCAGTTCTTC. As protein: CAISEQGENEQFF.

CDR3 bases: TGTGCCAGCAGTCCCGACAGGGGGGCCTACAATGAGCAGTTCTTC. Residues: CASSPDRGAYNEQFF. The chain links TRBV3-1 (or the pseudogene TRBV3-2) to TRBJ2-1, with 9 bases matching TRBD1. The CDR3 extends over 15 amino acids. V gave up 6 bases and J gave up 2 bases; unmatched junction bases: 5. In germline, CDR1 is LGHDT, CDR2 YNNKEL (reference sequence).

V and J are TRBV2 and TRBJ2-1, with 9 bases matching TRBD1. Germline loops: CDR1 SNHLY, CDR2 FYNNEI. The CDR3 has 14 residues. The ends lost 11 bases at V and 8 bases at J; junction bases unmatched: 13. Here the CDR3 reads CAGTIGQGRHEQFF. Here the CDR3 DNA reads TGTGCCGGCACAATAGGACAGGGGCGGCATGAGCAGTTCTTC.

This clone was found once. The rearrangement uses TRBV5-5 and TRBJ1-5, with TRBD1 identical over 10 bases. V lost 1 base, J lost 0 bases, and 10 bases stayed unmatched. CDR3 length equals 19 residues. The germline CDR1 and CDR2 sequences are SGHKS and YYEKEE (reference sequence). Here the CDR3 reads CASSLTPGQGTYSNQPQHF. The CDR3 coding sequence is TGTGCCAGCAGCTTGACCCCGGGACAGGGGACGTATAGCAATCAGCCCCAGCATTTT.

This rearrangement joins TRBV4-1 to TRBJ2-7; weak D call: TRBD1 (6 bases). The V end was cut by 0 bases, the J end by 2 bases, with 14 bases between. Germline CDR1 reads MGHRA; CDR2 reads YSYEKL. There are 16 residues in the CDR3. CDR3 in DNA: TGCGCCAGCAGCCAAGATTCAGGGGACGCAGCCTACGAGCAGTACTTC. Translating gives CASSQDSGDAAYEQYF.

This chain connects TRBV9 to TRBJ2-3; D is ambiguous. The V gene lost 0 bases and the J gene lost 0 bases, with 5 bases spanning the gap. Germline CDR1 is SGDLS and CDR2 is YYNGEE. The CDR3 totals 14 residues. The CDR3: CASSVDGSTDTQYF. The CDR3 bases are TGTGCCAGCAGCGTAGACGGGAGCACAGATACGCAGTATTTT. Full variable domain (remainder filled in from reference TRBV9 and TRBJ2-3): DSGVTQTPKHLITATGQRVTLRCSPRSGDLSVYWYQQSLDQGLQFLIQYYNGEERAKGNILERFSAQQFPDLHSELNLSSLELGDSALYFCASSVDGSTDTQYFGPGTRLTVL.

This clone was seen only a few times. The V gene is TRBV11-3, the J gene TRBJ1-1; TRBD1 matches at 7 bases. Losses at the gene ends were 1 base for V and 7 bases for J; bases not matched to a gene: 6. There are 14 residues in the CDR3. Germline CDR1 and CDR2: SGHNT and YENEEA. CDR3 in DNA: TGTGCCAGCAGCTTAGTTACAGGGGCTATTGAAGCTTTCTTT. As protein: CASSLVTGAIEAFF.

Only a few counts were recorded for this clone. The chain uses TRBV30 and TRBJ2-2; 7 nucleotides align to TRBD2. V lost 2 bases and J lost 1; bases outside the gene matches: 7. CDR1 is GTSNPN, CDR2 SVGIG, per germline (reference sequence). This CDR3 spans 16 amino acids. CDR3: CAWSRGGGGNTGELFF. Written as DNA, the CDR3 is TGTGCCTGGAGTCGAGGCGGCGGGGGGAACACCGGGGAGCTGTTTTTT.

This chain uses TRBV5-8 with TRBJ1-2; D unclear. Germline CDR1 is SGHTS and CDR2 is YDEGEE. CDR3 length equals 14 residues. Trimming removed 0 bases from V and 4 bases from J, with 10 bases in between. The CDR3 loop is CASSLANPVYGYTF. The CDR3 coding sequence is TGTGCCAGCAGCTTGGCCAATCCGGTCTATGGCTACACCTTC. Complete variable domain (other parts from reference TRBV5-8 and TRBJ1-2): EAGVTQSPTHLIKTRGQQATLRCSPISGHTSVYWYQQALGLGLQFLLWYDEGEERNRGNFPPRFSGRQFPNYSSELNVNALELEDSALYLCASSLANPVYGYTFGSGTRLTVV.

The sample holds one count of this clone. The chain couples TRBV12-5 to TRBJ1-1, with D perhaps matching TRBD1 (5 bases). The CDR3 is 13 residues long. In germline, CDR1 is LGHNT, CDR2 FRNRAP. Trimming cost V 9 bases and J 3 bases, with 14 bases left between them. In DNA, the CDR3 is TGTGCTAGCTTTGGGGGGTTCCACACTGAAGCTTTCTTT. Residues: CASFGGFHTEAFF.

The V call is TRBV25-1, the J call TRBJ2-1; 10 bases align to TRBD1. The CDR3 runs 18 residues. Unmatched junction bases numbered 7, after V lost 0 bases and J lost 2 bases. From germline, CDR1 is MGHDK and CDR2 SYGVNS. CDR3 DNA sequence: TGTGCCAGCAGTGAATATACCGCGGGACAGGGGACCTACAATGAGCAGTTCTTC. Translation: CASSEYTAGQGTYNEQFF.

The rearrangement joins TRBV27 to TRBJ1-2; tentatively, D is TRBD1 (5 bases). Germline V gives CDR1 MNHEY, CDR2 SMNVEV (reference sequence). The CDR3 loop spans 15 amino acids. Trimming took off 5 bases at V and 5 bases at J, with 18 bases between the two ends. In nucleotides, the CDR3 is TGTGCCAGCAGTCCCGGGGTGGGGGGTGTTTATGGCTACACCTTC. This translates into CASSPGVGGVYGYTF.

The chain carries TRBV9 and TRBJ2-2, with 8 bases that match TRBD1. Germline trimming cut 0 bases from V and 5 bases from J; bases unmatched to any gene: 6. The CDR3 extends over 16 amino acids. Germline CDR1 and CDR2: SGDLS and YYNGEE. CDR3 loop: CASSVESGGRTGELFF. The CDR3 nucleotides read TGTGCCAGCAGCGTAGAGTCAGGGGGCCGAACCGGGGAGCTGTTTTTT.

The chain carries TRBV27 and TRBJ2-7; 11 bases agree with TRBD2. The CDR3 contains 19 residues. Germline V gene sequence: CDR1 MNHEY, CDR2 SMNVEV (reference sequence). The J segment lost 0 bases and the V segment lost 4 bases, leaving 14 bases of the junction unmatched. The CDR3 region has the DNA TGTGCCAGCAGTTCACCGACTAGCGGGAACCCACCTAGCTCCTACGAGCAGTACTTC. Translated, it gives CASSSPTSGNPPSSYEQYF.

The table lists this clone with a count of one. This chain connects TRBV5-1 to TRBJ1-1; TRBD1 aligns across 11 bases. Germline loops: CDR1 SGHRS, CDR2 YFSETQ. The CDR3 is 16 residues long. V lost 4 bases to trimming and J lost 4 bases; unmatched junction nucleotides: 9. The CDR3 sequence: CASSSTGTGGTTEAFF. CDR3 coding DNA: TGCGCCAGCAGCAGTACCGGGACAGGGGGTACCACTGAAGCTTTCTTT.

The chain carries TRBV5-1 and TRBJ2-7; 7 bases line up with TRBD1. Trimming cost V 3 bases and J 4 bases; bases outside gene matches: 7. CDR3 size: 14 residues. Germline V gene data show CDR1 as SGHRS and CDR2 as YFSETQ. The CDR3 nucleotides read TGCGCCAGCAGCTCCGGGACAGCAGGATACGAGCAGTACTTC. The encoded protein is CASSSGTAGYEQYF. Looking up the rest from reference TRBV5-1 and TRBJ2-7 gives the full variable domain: KAGVTQTPRYLIKTRGQQVTLSCSPISGHRSVSWYQQTPGQGLQFLFEYFSETQRNKGNFPGRFSGRQFSNSRSEMNVSTLELGDSALYLCASSSGTAGYEQYFGPGTRLTVT.

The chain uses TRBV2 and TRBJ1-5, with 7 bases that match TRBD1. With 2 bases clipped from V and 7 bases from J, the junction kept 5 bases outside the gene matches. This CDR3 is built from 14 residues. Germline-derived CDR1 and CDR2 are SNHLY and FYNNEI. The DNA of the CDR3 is TGTGCCAGCAGTGAAACAGGGGTCTGGCAGCCCCAGCATTTT. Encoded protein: CASSETGVWQPQHF.

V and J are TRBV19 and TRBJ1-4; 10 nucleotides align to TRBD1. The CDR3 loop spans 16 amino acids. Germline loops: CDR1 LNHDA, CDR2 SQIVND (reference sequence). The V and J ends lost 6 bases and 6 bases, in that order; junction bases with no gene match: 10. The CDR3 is CASRIPQGTGDEKLFF. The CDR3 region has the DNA TGTGCCAGTAGGATTCCGCAGGGGACAGGGGATGAAAAACTGTTTTTT.

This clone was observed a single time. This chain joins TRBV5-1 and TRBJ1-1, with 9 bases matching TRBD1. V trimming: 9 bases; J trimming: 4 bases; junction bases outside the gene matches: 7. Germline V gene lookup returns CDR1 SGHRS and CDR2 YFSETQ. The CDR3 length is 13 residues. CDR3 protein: CATQQGAGTEAFF. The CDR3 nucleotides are TGCGCCACTCAACAGGGGGCAGGCACTGAAGCTTTCTTT.

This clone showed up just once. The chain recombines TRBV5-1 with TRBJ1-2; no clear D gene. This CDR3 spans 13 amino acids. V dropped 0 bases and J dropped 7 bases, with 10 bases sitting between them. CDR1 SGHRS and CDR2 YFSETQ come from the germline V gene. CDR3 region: CASSLEWSSGYTF. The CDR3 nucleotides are TGCGCCAGCAGCTTGGAATGGTCTAGTGGCTACACCTTC.

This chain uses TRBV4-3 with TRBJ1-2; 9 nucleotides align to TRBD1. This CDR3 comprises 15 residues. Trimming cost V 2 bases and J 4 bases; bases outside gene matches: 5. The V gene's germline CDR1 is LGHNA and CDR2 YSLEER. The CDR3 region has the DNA TGCGCCAGCAGCCAATCGGACAGGGGAGGCTATGGCTACACCTTC. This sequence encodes CASSQSDRGGYGYTF.

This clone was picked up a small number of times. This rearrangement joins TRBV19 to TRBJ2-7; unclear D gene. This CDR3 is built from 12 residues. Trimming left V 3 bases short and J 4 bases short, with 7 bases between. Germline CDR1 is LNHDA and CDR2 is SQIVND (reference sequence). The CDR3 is CASSIEAYEQYF. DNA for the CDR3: TGTGCCAGTAGTATTGAGGCGTACGAGCAGTACTTC.

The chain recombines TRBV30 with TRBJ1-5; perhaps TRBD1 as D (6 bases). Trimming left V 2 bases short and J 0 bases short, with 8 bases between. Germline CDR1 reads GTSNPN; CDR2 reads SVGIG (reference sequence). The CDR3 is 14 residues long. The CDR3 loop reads CAWSRDNSNQPQHF. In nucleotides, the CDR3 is TGTGCCTGGAGTCGGGACAATAGCAATCAGCCCCAGCATTTT.